The 16 T cell receptor beta chains given below trace back to one sample, sequenced in a study of blood T cell repertoires in COVID-19. Clones were sequenced by immunoSEQ multiplex PCR, and TCRdb holds only the in-frame ones, with some missing. The table includes 300,000 to 400,000 clones, around 87% detected once. What was sequenced was peripheral blood. The receptors stem from a human donor in a cohort sampled during active COVID-19.

The chain employs TRBV19 and TRBJ1-4, with unresolved D. The V end was cut by 0 bases, the J end by 4 bases, with 21 bases between. Per the germline V gene, CDR1 is LNHDA and CDR2 is SQIVND (reference sequence). The CDR3 contains 19 residues. The CDR3 bases are TGTGCCAGTAGTATAGACCCCCCGCGGCTAATGAGGAGTAATGAAAAACTGTTTTTT. Its translation: CASSIDPPRLMRSNEKLFF. The entire variable domain, with the rest obtained from reference TRBV19 and TRBJ1-4, is as follows: DGGITQSPKYLFRKEGQNVTLSCEQNLNHDAMYWYRQDPGQGLRLIYYSQIVNDFQKGDIAEGYSVSREKKESFPLTVTSAQKNPTAFYLCASSIDPPRLMRSNEKLFFGSGTQLSVL.

The V gene is TRBV19, the J gene TRBJ1-2, with TRBD1 identical over 7 bases. Germline assignment: CDR1 LNHDA and CDR2 SQIVND (reference sequence). The CDR3 spans 17 residues. The ends lost 7 bases at V and 5 bases at J; junction bases unmatched: 19. This CDR3 reads CASIIRDSLQMAYGYTF. The CDR3, as DNA: TGTGCCAGTATTATCCGGGACAGTTTACAAATGGCGTATGGCTACACCTTC.

J is TRBJ1-6 and V is TRBV4-2, with 7 nucleotides matching TRBD1. Germline values: CDR1 LGHNA, CDR2 YNFKEQ. V dropped 0 bases and J dropped 7; count of bases not matched to a gene: 9. This CDR3 region has 17 residues. The CDR3 is CASSQDLAGGGNSPLHF. Written as DNA, the CDR3 is TGTGCCAGCAGCCAAGACCTCGCAGGGGGTGGAAATTCACCCCTCCACTTT.

The chain has TRBV7-2 and TRBJ2-1; TRBD2 is a possible D gene (6 bases). V was shortened by 5 bases and J by 8 bases, with 22 bases between the two germline ends. Germline lookup yields CDR1 SGHTA and CDR2 FQGNSA. The CDR3 totals 16 residues. The CDR3 bases are TGTGCCAGCAGCCCCCGCGGATTGGAGGGCCTCTATGAGCAGTTCTTC. Its translation is CASSPRGLEGLYEQFF.

The J gene is TRBJ2-1, the V gene TRBV7-3; 13 nucleotides line up with TRBD2. The germline CDR1 and CDR2 sequences are SGHTA and FQGTGA. With V trimmed by 4 bases and J by 5 bases, 14 bases remained unmatched. CDR3 length equals 19 residues. CDR3 bases: TGTGCCAGCAGCTCCGGACTAGCGGGAGAGGTTTTGAGTCACAATGAGCAGTTCTTC. As protein: CASSSGLAGEVLSHNEQFF.

This clone was recorded only once. The chain links TRBV7-2 to TRBJ2-1; no definite D call. The germline V gene encodes CDR1 SGHTA and CDR2 FQGNSA. The CDR3 totals 16 residues. Trimming left V 5 bases short and J 0 bases short, with 14 bases between. The CDR3 DNA reads TGTGCCAGCAGCCCCCCCCTGGAGAGCTCCTACAATGAGCAGTTCTTC. This gives the protein CASSPPLESSYNEQFF.

This sequence joins TRBV4-1 and TRBJ1-2; TRBD1 aligns across 8 bases. Germline CDR1 is MGHRA and CDR2 is YSYEKL. This CDR3 has 15 amino acids. Germline trimming cut 3 bases from V and 5 bases from J; bases unmatched to any gene: 8. The CDR3, as DNA: TGCGCCAGCAGCCAGCCGACAGGGGCCCTATATGGCTACACCTTC. Translating it yields CASSQPTGALYGYTF.

The chain recombines TRBV2 with TRBJ2-1; D gene unclear. This CDR3 spans 13 amino acids. Germline CDR1 SNHLY, CDR2 FYNNEI. The V end was cut by 0 bases, the J end by 5 bases, with 5 bases between. In DNA, the CDR3 is TGTGCCAGCAGTGAAGCGGGCGACAATGAGCAGTTCTTC. Amino acids: CASSEAGDNEQFF.

J is TRBJ2-7 and V is TRBV7-9; 7 nucleotides match TRBD1. The CDR3 is 16 amino acids. Germline CDR1 is SEHNR and CDR2 is FQNEAQ (reference sequence). After removal of 4 bases from V and 2 bases from J, the junction contained 11 bases not matched to a gene. The CDR3 loop is CASSSQGTPTAYEQYF. The DNA for the CDR3 is TGTGCCAGCAGCTCACAGGGGACCCCAACCGCCTACGAGCAGTACTTC.

The chain carries TRBV7-2 and TRBJ1-1; D not resolved. Germline V gene lookup returns CDR1 SGHTA and CDR2 FQGNSA. The ends were cut back, 1 base at V and 4 bases at J, with 10 bases in the middle. The CDR3 has 14 amino acids. CDR3 bases: TGTGCCAGCAGCTTAGTCCGGGTTGCCACTGAAGCTTTCTTT. It encodes CASSLVRVATEAFF.

The V gene is TRBV6-6, the J gene TRBJ2-1, with a tentative D call TRBD1 (6 bases). Germline-derived CDR1 and CDR2 are MNHNY and SVGAGI (reference sequence). V lost 6 bases to trimming and J lost 3 bases, with 12 bases between them. The CDR3 runs 14 residues. The CDR3 spells CASRRTELYNEQFF. The DNA of the CDR3 is TGTGCCAGCAGACGGACAGAGCTCTACAATGAGCAGTTCTTC.

V is TRBV7-9 and J is TRBJ2-1; TRBD2 matches at 14 bases. The CDR3 length is 16 residues. V trimming: 5 bases; J trimming: 3 bases; junction bases outside the gene matches: 3. From germline, CDR1 is SEHNR and CDR2 FQNEAQ (reference sequence). This CDR3 is CASSGGLAGDYNEQFF. The DNA of the CDR3 is TGTGCCAGCAGCGGGGGACTAGCGGGGGACTACAATGAGCAGTTCTTC.

This clone was picked up one time. The genes are TRBV5-1 and TRBJ2-2; 10 bases are a match to TRBD1. Trimming took 4 bases from V and 7 from J; bases not matched to a gene: 7. The germline CDR1 and CDR2 sequences are SGHRS and YFSETQ. The CDR3 has 15 residues. The CDR3: CASSGGTGADGELFF. The CDR3 DNA is TGCGCCAGCAGCGGCGGGACAGGGGCTGACGGGGAGCTGTTTTTT.

This clone was detected once. V is TRBV2 and J is TRBJ2-3; 13 nucleotides agree with TRBD2. V was clipped by 8 bases and J by 2 bases; unmatched bases: 7. Germline V gene data show CDR1 as SNHLY and CDR2 as FYNNEI. This CDR3 region has 16 residues. The CDR3 DNA reads as TGTGCCAGCCGCCGACTAGCGGGAGGATCCACAGATACGCAGTATTTT. This translates into CASRRLAGGSTDTQYF.

The chain recombines TRBV24-1 with TRBJ1-5; tentatively, D is TRBD1 (5 bases). Between the trimmed V and J ends, which lost 4 bases and 6 bases, there was a span of 12 bases. Per the germline V gene, CDR1 is KGHDR and CDR2 is SFDVKD. CDR3 length: 14 residues. Here the CDR3 reads CATSDRTWGQPQHF. The CDR3 nucleotides are TGTGCCACCAGTGACCGGACATGGGGTCAGCCCCAGCATTTT.

The chain links TRBV7-2 to TRBJ2-7, with D tentatively TRBD1 (5 bases). Germline V gene lookup returns CDR1 SGHTA and CDR2 FQGNSA. V shed 4 bases and J shed 3 bases, with 22 bases lying between them. The CDR3 extends over 17 amino acids. CDR3 bases: TGTGCCAGCAGCTCACGGCCCCGGGCAGGGCTAATCTACGAGCAGTACTTC. Translating gives CASSSRPRAGLIYEQYF.